These 23 T cell receptor beta chains originate from one sample sequenced in a study of T cells in Graves' hyperthyroidism and ophthalmopathy. RNA transcripts served as the template for amplifying TCR beta CDR3 regions. Primed by the HTBI set, a first-round RT-PCR was run on the TCR CDR3. TCRdb processed the multiplex PCR reads anew with MiXCR; each CDR3 protein has one entry. The table includes about 690,000 distinct CDR3 sequences, 15% to 20% detected once. The sequencing input was blood. The receptors originated from a man aged 50-59 years with Graves' hyperthyroidism.

There are a few counts of this clonotype. J is TRBJ1-2 and V is TRBV5-4, with D unclear. Germline V gene lookup returns CDR1 SGHNT and CDR2 YYREEE (reference sequence). CDR3 length: 13 amino acids. The V end was cut by 0 bases, the J end by 8 bases, with 11 bases between. CDR3 DNA sequence: TGTGCCAGCAGCTTGGAGGTTTTCCGGGGCTACACCTTC. Translated, it gives CASSLEVFRGYTF.

The chain recombines TRBV11-1 with TRBJ2-5; unclear D gene. The germline CDR1 and CDR2 sequences are SGHAT and FQDESV (reference sequence). The V end was cut by 2 bases, the J end by 7 bases, with 11 bases between. This CDR3 is 13 amino acids long. The DNA of the CDR3 is TGTGCCAGCAGCTTAAACCTCGCGGCGACCCAGTACTTC. Residues: CASSLNLAATQYF.

This clonotype was counted ten times or more. The chain employs TRBV20-1 and TRBJ1-1, with 8 bases matching TRBD1. The germline V gene has CDR1 DFQATT and CDR2 SNEGSKA (reference sequence). The V and J ends lost 0 bases and 1 base, in that order; junction bases with no gene match: 4. There are 15 residues in the CDR3. CDR3 residues: CSARERGQGNTEAFF. The CDR3 DNA follows: TGCAGTGCTAGAGAAAGAGGACAGGGGAACACTGAAGCTTTCTTT.

In this sample, this clonotype turned up many times. The chain has TRBV28 and TRBJ1-6, with D perhaps matching TRBD1 (5 bases). This CDR3 has 17 residues. V was clipped by 6 bases and J by 7 bases, with 22 bases between them. Germline CDR1 is MDHEN and CDR2 is SYDVKM. This CDR3 is CASSPRIGAPNNSPLHF. The CDR3 bases are TGTGCCAGCAGCCCGCGAATAGGGGCCCCTAACAATTCACCCCTCCACTTT.

This clonotype was recorded many times. The V gene is TRBV19, the J gene TRBJ1-4, with D perhaps matching TRBD1 (6 bases). This CDR3 is 16 amino acids long. CDR1 and CDR2 from the germline V gene are LNHDA and SQIVND (reference sequence). Trimming pared 3 bases from V and 0 bases from J, leaving 11 bases between. CDR3 DNA sequence: TGTGCCAGTAGTATCGGGGGCGGCACAACTAATGAAAAACTGTTTTTT. It specifies CASSIGGGTTNEKLFF. Combining the CDR3 with reference TRBV19 and TRBJ1-4 gives the whole variable domain DGGITQSPKYLFRKEGQNVTLSCEQNLNHDAMYWYRQDPGQGLRLIYYSQIVNDFQKGDIAEGYSVSREKKESFPLTVTSAQKNPTAFYLCASSIGGGTTNEKLFFGSGTQLSVL.

The V and J genes are TRBV7-2 and TRBJ2-3, with 7 bases aligning to TRBD2. CDR1 SGHTA and CDR2 FQGNSA come from the germline V gene. The CDR3 covers 16 residues. J gave up 2 bases and V 5 bases, and 10 bases lay outside the gene matches. CDR3: CASSLLNGRNTDTQYF. CDR3 coding DNA: TGTGCCAGCAGCCTTTTAAACGGGAGGAACACAGATACGCAGTATTTT.

V usage is TRBV19 and J usage is TRBJ1-1; D is unresolved. This CDR3 is 14 amino acids long. V lost 3 bases and J 7 bases, leaving 15 bases between the germline ends. Germline CDR1 LNHDA, CDR2 SQIVND (reference sequence). The CDR3 DNA is TGTGCCAGTAGTATCCCCTCAGGACCGAATGAAGCTTTCTTT. It yields the protein CASSIPSGPNEAFF.

The J gene is TRBJ2-7, the V gene TRBV30, with no clear D. Trimming removed 4 bases from V and 4 bases from J, with 8 bases in between. CDR1 is GTSNPN and CDR2 is SVGIG in the germline V gene (reference sequence). The CDR3 runs 11 residues. CDR3 coding DNA: TGTGCCTGGATCTCGCGGTACGAGCAGTACTTC. It is translated as CAWISRYEQYF.

This clonotype was recorded at least ten times. This chain connects TRBV5-1 to TRBJ2-1; D is unresolved. The germline V gene has CDR1 SGHRS and CDR2 YFSETQ. V was shortened by 0 bases and J by 0 bases, with 13 bases between the two germline ends. CDR3 length: 17 residues. In DNA form, the CDR3 reads TGCGCCAGCAGCTTGGAACCGGGCTCCAGCTCCTACAATGAGCAGTTCTTC. Translated: CASSLEPGSSSYNEQFF.

This clonotype was recorded a few times. This chain connects TRBV19 to TRBJ2-1; 14 bases agree with TRBD2. Germline values: CDR1 LNHDA, CDR2 SQIVND (reference sequence). The V and J ends lost 8 bases and 7 bases, in that order; junction bases with no gene match: 7. This CDR3 is built from 15 residues. The CDR3 region is CASVSGLAGANEQFF. CDR3 bases: TGTGCCAGTGTCTCGGGACTAGCGGGAGCAAATGAGCAGTTCTTC.

This clonotype was seen only a few times. V and J are TRBV19 and TRBJ2-3, with TRBD2 matching over 14 bases. Germline loops: CDR1 LNHDA, CDR2 SQIVND (reference sequence). J gave up 4 bases and V 5 bases, and 14 bases lay outside the gene matches. The CDR3 covers 19 residues. CDR3 residues: CASSVGLAGDFQGSDTQYF. DNA for the CDR3: TGTGCCAGTAGTGTGGGACTAGCGGGAGACTTCCAGGGCTCAGATACGCAGTATTTT.

This clonotype was counted many times. V and J are TRBV28 and TRBJ2-7, with D perhaps matching TRBD2 (7 bases). Germline V gene sequence: CDR1 MDHEN, CDR2 SYDVKM. This CDR3 region has 14 residues. V was clipped by 2 bases and J by 5 bases, with 13 bases between them. The CDR3 here is CASSLGGGAHEQYF. CDR3 DNA: TGTGCCAGCAGTTTAGGGGGGGGGGCCCACGAGCAGTACTTC.

This clonotype occurred a few times. Here the CDR3 reads CASGGTSDSTDTQYF. CDR3 DNA sequence: TGTGCCAGTGGAGGGACTAGCGACTCCACAGATACGCAGTATTTT. The chain recombines TRBV5-4 with TRBJ2-3, with 10 positions matching TRBD2. CDR3 size: 15 residues. The germline V gene has CDR1 SGHNT and CDR2 YYREEE (reference sequence). V was clipped by 8 bases and J by 2 bases; unmatched bases: 8.

The chain combines TRBV9 with TRBJ2-5, with 7 nucleotides matching TRBD1. This CDR3 has 15 amino acids. V was clipped by 0 bases and J by 3 bases; unmatched bases: 5. CDR1 is SGDLS, CDR2 YYNGEE, per germline. The CDR3 region has the DNA TGTGCCAGCAGCGTAGGATACGGGACAGAAGAGACCCAGTACTTC. The encoded protein is CASSVGYGTEETQYF.

The chain combines TRBV10-2 with TRBJ2-3; 9 bases line up with TRBD2. Trimming at V came to 2 bases and at J to 10 bases, leaving 10 bases not matched to a gene. CDR1 and CDR2 (germline): WSHSY, SAAADI. The CDR3 is 15 amino acids. CDR3 sequence reads: CASSEGGGVTGAQYF. In nucleotides, the CDR3 is TGCGCCAGCAGTGAGGGCGGGGGGGTCACAGGGGCGCAGTATTTT.

This clonotype showed up many times. The V call is TRBV18, the J call TRBJ2-1; D is perhaps TRBD1 (6 bases). Germline-derived CDR1 and CDR2 are KGHSH and LQKENI. The CDR3 is 16 residues long. V was clipped by 1 base and J by 1 base, with 11 bases between them. As DNA, the CDR3 is TGTGCCAGCTCACCACGGGACCAGGGGTCCTACAATGAGCAGTTCTTC. The encoded protein is CASSPRDQGSYNEQFF.

The rearrangement uses TRBV7-2 and TRBJ1-6, with TRBD1 identical over 7 bases. Unmatched junction bases numbered 4, after V lost 1 base and J lost 1 base. The CDR3 is 17 residues long. Germline-derived CDR1 and CDR2 are SGHTA and FQGNSA. CDR3: CASSLDGRGSYNSPLHF. As DNA, the CDR3 is TGTGCCAGCAGCTTAGATGGCAGGGGGTCCTATAATTCACCCCTCCACTTT.

This clonotype was observed at least ten times. The rearrangement joins TRBV7-3 to TRBJ2-2; D unclear. The CDR3 spans 15 residues. Germline V lookup: CDR1 SGHTA, CDR2 FQGTGA. V lost 0 bases and J 3 bases, leaving 8 bases between the germline ends. The CDR3 bases are TGTGCCAGCAGCTTAACGGGTCTGGACACCGGGGAGCTGTTTTTT. Protein product: CASSLTGLDTGELFF.

This clonotype occurred once. A much larger clone lies one base from this, so it may be a read error. J is TRBJ2-7 and V is TRBV12-3 or TRBV12-4; 12 bases align to TRBD2. The length of the CDR3 is 21 residues. The trim removed 4 bases at V and 5 bases at J, leaving 24 bases unmatched. CDR3 nucleotide sequence: TGTGCCAGCAGTTCAATCCCCCGATTTAGGACTAGCGGGACTTATTTACACGAGCAGTACTTC. Encoded protein: CASSSIPRFRTSGTYLHEQYF.

This clonotype was recorded only once. The CDR3 region is CASSLFPYQPGDTQYF. The CDR3 coding sequence is TGTGCCAGCAGTTTATTCCCTTACCAGCCGGGAGATACGCAGTATTTT. V and J are TRBV27 and TRBJ2-3; D not resolved. The CDR3 is 16 residues long. CDR1 is MNHEY, CDR2 SMNVEV, per germline (reference sequence). V was clipped by 1 base and J by 5 bases, with 16 bases between them.

The sample holds a few counts of this clonotype. The chain has TRBV12-3 or TRBV12-4 and TRBJ2-1; TRBD1 aligns across 9 bases. This CDR3 region has 15 residues. Trimming took 1 base from V and 4 from J; bases not matched to a gene: 2. As DNA, the CDR3 is TGTGCCAGCAGTTTAGGGACAGGGGCTTACAATGAGCAGTTCTTC. Amino acid sequence: CASSLGTGAYNEQFF.

In this sample, this clonotype turned up many times. The rearrangement links TRBV9 to TRBJ1-1; D gene uncertain. Per germline, CDR1 SGDLS and CDR2 YYNGEE. Trimming pared 0 bases from V and 1 base from J, leaving 7 bases between. The CDR3 extends over 14 amino acids. CDR3 coding DNA: TGTGCCAGCAGCGTAGCTACGGGGAACACTGAAGCTTTCTTT. It translates to CASSVATGNTEAFF.

The gene calls are TRBV11-2 and TRBJ2-2; maybe TRBD1 (5 bases). V dropped 3 bases and J dropped 7 bases, with 12 bases sitting between them. The CDR3 totals 14 residues. The germline V gene encodes CDR1 SGHAT and CDR2 FQNNGV. The CDR3 DNA sequence: TGTGCCAGCAGCTTCCGGCAGGGTGGCGGGGAGCTGTTTTTT. Translating gives CASSFRQGGGELFF.